This TCR beta chain was recovered during a study of cytomegalovirus exposure and HLA in healthy donors. General study points: HLA alleles showed associations with 15,000 to 20,000 TCR beta sequences in a later analysis, at a 0.05 false discovery rate.

Both 60 Vbeta primers and 13 Jbeta primers went into the PCR. Clones were sequenced by immunoSEQ multiplex PCR, and TCRdb holds only the in-frame ones, with some missing. In total, the table holds almost 45,000 clones. Note on this clone: Its antigen is unidentified.

Unmatched junction bases numbered 10, after V lost 4 bases and J lost 1 base. The CDR3 consists of 16 residues. Germline values: CDR1 MNHEY, CDR2 SVGAGI. Sequencing used PBMCs. This TCR came from a male donor in good health and CMV-seronegative. V gene TRBV6-5 combines with J gene TRBJ2-7, with 7 bases identical to TRBD1. The CDR3 protein is CASSSWVPGQSYEQYF. The DNA for the CDR3 is TGTGCCAGCAGTTCCTGGGTCCCGGGACAGTCCTACGAGCAGTACTTC.